This TCR beta chain comes out of a study of T cells after yellow fever vaccination. This CDR3 is 14 amino acids long. From germline, CDR1 is SGHRS and CDR2 YFSETQ. V lost 4 bases, J lost 1 base, and 3 bases stayed unmatched. This clonotype was found many times. Its antigen is unidentified. Regarding the study as a whole: The booster saw the reappearance of most primary-vaccination clones (approximately 97% CD4, around 88% CD8).

Conversion of TCR transcripts into cDNA relied on 5'RACE template switching, which added a universal primer site and UMIs. TCRdb independently ran MiXCR on the 5' RACE reads; one entry per CDR3 protein. The sample has about 360,000 distinct CDR3 sequences; 6% to 8% are singletons. V and J are TRBV5-1 and TRBJ2-7, with TRBD2 matching over 9 bases. The TCR sequence derives from a man between 25 and 39 years old who received the YFV17D yellow fever vaccine. Sequenced here: PBMCs, sampled 5 days after the yellow fever booster vaccination. DNA for the CDR3: TGCGCCAGCAGCATGACTAGCGGATCCTACGAGCAGTACTTC. Translating it yields CASSMTSGSYEQYF. The full variable domain, rest sourced from reference TRBV5-1 and TRBJ2-7, is KAGVTQTPRYLIKTRGQQVTLSCSPISGHRSVSWYQQTPGQGLQFLFEYFSETQRNKGNFPGRFSGRQFSNSRSEMNVSTLELGDSALYLCASSMTSGSYEQYFGPGTRLTVT.